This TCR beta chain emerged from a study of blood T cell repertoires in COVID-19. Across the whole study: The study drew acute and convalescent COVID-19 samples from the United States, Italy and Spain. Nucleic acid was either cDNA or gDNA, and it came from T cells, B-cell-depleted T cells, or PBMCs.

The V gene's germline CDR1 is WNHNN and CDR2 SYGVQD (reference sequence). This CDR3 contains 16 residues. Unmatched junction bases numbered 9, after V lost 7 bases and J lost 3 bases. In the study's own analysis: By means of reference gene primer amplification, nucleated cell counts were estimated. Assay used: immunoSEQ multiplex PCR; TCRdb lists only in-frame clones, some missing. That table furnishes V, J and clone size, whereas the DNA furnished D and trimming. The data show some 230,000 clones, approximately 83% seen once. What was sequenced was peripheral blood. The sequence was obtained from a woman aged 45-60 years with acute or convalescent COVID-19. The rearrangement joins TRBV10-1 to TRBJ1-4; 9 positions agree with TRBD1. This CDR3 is CASKGTGWSANEKLFF. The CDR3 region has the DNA TGCGCCAGCAAGGGGACAGGGTGGTCAGCTAATGAAAAACTGTTTTTT.